This T cell receptor (beta chain) was identified in a study of Ad26.COV2.S vaccination and SARS-CoV-2 variants (dated by TCRdb to the early 2020s). Concerning the study at large: Donors in the vaccine arm were drawn from COV1001, a phase I-IIa trial of Ad26.COV2.S in healthy adults that was multicentre, randomized, double-blind and placebo-controlled. Blinding of investigators to trial group allocation was maintained during experiments and outcome assessment. Sequencing of the TCRbeta repertoire served to evaluate the specificity and breadth of SARS-CoV-2-reactive T cell receptors following Ad26.COV2.S vaccination. Trial participants were randomized into five groups of five, in which low-dose or high-dose Ad26.COV2.S was given once or twice, or placebo was given on both occasions. A total of roughly 30 samples were included in the TCR-sequenced set, comprising roughly 19 Ad26.COV2.S vaccine recipients, 5 placebo recipients and 8 SARS-CoV-2 convalescent individuals. Ad26.COV2.S was given intramuscularly at 5x10^10 or 1x10^11 viral particles, as a single shot or as two shots 56 days apart. What the research found in general, with its limitations: Vaccine and placebo recipients had similar non-spike TCR breadth, a finding consistent with the vaccine containing only spike. The study was not powered to compare responses between vaccine doses or regimens. Ad26.COV2.S recipients had higher spike-specific TCR breadth than placebo recipients (P = 0.0014). Substantial breadth of spike-specific CD8+ and CD4+ T cell responses was reported after vaccination. The authors noted that the TCR breadth and depth analyses may have underestimated total T cell responses.

The meaning of the sample's treatment or condition label: roughly 20 received Ad26.COV2.S at low or high dose, single or two shots; 5 received placebo; per-sample allocation not given. Repertoires of vaccine and placebo recipients were sequenced from samples taken on day 63 after the first injection. In Cohort 1b, 25 adults aged 18-55 years were enrolled at a single site in Boston, USA, between 29 July and 7 August 2020. Ad26.COV2.S was a replication-incompetent adenovirus type 26 vector expressing a prefusion-stabilized SARS-CoV-2 spike protein from the original Wuhan strain. The CDR3 spans 17 residues, from the cysteine through the phenylalanine. The DNA shown is the 51-base CDR3, in frame from base 1. V is pared back by 5 bases and J by 1 base, with 15 bases lying between the germline termini. CDR1 and CDR2 were assigned from the germline V gene (reference sequence) as SEHNR and FQNEAQ. As for this clone: Which antigen it targets is not known. Per-nucleotide qualities are absent, and no much larger clonotype sits a single base away.

The immunoSEQ Assay was used to sequence TCRbeta CDR3 regions. After extraction, genomic DNA underwent amplification by bias-controlled multiplex PCR, followed by high-throughput sequencing. On the authors' methods: To quantify the absolute abundance of every unique TCRbeta CDR3 region, sequences were collapsed and filtered. Usable DNA was measured by amplifying reference genes present in all nucleated cells, and TCRbeta template counts were normalized to that usable DNA to estimate T cell fraction. Repertoire TCRs were annotated as SARS-CoV-2-specific by exact matching of V gene, CDR3 amino acid sequence and J gene to a known reactive TCR set. The reference SARS-CoV-2 TCR set was obtained from MIRA and was filtered for enrichment in COVID-19-positive ImmuneCODE repertoires, whereby public or cross-reactive TCRs were removed. Drawing on the MIRA antigens, annotated TCRs were analysed further at the level of specific ORF or position within ORF. Depth was the summed frequency of annotated unique rearrangements, while breadth was defined as annotated unique rearrangements over total unique productive rearrangements. TCR breadth was compared between groups using two-sided Wilcoxon rank-sum tests. TCRdb took this table from immuneACCESS and kept in-frame rearrangements with V and J called. Such tables lack part of the clones; where checked against another copy, unresolved V genes explain under half of the gap, and the rest is unexplained. V and J calls and clone size come straight from that table; D and trimming were deduced from the DNA. The sample yields about half a million clones; 89% were counted once. The ten top clones hold about 1.5% of the sample.

This chain is built from TRBV7-9 and TRBJ1-6; the D gene is possibly TRBD1, with 6 bases matching. The sample consisted of peripheral blood, taken in a trial of Ad26.COV2.S vaccine versus placebo. This TCR was recovered from a person aged 18-60 years who received the Ad26.COV2.S COVID-19 vaccine or a placebo. CDR3 sequence: CASSAGVGGSYNSPLHF. The base sequence is TGTGCCAGCAGCGCAGGGGTAGGGGGGTCCTATAATTCACCCCTCCACTTT.